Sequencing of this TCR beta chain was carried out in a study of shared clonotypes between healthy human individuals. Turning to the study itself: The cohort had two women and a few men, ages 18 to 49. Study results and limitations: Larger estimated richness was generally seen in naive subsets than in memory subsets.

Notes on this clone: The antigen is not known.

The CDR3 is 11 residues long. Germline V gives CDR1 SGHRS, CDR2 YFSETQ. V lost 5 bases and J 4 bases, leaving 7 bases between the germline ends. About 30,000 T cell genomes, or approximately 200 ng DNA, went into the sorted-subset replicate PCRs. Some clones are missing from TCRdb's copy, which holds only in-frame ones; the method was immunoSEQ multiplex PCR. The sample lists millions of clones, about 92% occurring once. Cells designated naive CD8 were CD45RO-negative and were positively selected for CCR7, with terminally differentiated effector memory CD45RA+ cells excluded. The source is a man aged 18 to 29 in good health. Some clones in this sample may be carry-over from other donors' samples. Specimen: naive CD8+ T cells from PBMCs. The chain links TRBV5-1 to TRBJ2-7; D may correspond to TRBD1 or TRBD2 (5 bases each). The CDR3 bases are TGCGCCAGCAGGGGGGAATACGAGCAGTACTTC. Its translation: CASRGEYEQYF. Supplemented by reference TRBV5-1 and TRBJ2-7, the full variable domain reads KAGVTQTPRYLIKTRGQQVTLSCSPISGHRSVSWYQQTPGQGLQFLFEYFSETQRNKGNFPGRFSGRQFSNSRSEMNVSTLELGDSALYLCASRGEYEQYFGPGTRLTVT.